This T cell receptor beta chain was obtained from a study of blood T cell repertoires in COVID-19. In the study overall: Some COVID-19 samples were acute and others convalescent; all came from the United States, Italy and Spain. Nucleic acid was either cDNA or gDNA, and it came from T cells, B-cell-depleted T cells, or PBMCs.

As originally analysed: Reference gene primer amplification yielded estimated nucleated cell counts. Repertoires were generated with immunoSEQ multiplex PCR, while TCRdb's copy carries only in-frame clones and drops some. The DNA gave D and trimming, while V, J and clone size come from that table. This table has tens of thousands of clones, approximately 91% appearing once. The CDR3 runs to 16 residues. J is TRBJ2-7 and V is TRBV21-1; whether TRBD2, the table's D call, matches the DNA was not checked. TRBV21-1 counts as a pseudogene. Material for sequencing was peripheral blood. The sequence derives from a man aged 60-69 years with acute or convalescent COVID-19. As DNA, the CDR3 is TGTGCCAGCAGCAAAGATTGGGGACTAGCGAACTACGAGCAGTACGTC. Translating it yields CASSKDWGLANYEQYV.